This TCR beta chain derives from a study of post-analysis software for immune sequencing data. On the study more broadly: There were relapsing-remitting, secondary progressive and progressive-relapsing multiple sclerosis among the disease courses included.

This clonotype was detected a few times. Its antigen remains unknown. TCR beta libraries were prepared from cDNA with unique molecular identifiers. TCRdb re-analysed the PCR reads in MiXCR, keeping a single row per CDR3 protein. Of about 760,000 distinct CDR3 sequences in the sample, about 32% were seen once. This CDR3 is 16 amino acids long. Germline V gene lookup returns CDR1 SGHRS and CDR2 YFSETQ. The V and J ends lost 0 bases and 3 bases, in that order; junction bases with no gene match: 6. Regarding the study as a whole: Compared with controls, patients showed significantly lower normalized Chao1 diversity. With TRBV5-6, TRBV5-1 and TRBV20-1 included, five TRBV segments were more frequent in patients than in controls. F measure showed strong co-clustering of same-batch samples.

V gene TRBV5-1 combines with J gene TRBJ2-3, with 8 bases that match TRBD2. The source is a girl under 18 with multiple sclerosis. What was sequenced was blood. The CDR3 sequence: CASSLVTSGGTDTQYF. The CDR3 DNA is TGCGCCAGCAGCTTGGTTACTAGCGGTGGTACAGATACGCAGTATTTT.